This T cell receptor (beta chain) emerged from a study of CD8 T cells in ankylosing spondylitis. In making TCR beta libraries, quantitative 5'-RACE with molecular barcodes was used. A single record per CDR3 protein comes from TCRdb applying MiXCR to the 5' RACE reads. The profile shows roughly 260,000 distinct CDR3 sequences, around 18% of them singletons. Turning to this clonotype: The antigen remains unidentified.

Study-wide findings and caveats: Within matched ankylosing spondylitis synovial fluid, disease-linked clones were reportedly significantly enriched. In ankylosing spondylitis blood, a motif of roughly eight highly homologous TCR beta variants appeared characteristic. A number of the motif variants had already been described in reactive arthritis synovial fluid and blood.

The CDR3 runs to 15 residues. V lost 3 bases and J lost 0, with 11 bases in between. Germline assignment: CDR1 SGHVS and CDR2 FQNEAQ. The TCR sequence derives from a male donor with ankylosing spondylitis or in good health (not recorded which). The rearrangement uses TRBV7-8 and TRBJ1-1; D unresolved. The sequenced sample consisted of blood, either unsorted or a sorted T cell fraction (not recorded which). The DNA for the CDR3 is TGTGCCAGCAGCTTCCGGGGAGGCCTGAACACTGAAGCTTTCTTT. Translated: CASSFRGGLNTEAFF.